The present TCR beta chain was sequenced within a study of beta chain features in type 1 diabetes. Notes on this clone: The antigen is undetermined.

Blood was collected once per donor into heparin, averaging roughly 110 mL. Study-level findings and limits: A potential PCR bias toward shorter templates would be equal in patient and control samples. In comparison with healthy donors, patients had naive, central memory and Treg TCRB repertoires that appeared more similar.

V gave up 5 bases and J gave up 5 bases; unmatched junction bases: 10. Germline V lookup: CDR1 SGHVS, CDR2 FQNEAQ. The CDR3 is 15 amino acids. Expressed TCRB transcripts were sequenced because the entire RNA isolate underwent reverse transcription. This table comes from immunoSEQ multiplex PCR, and its TCRdb copy is limited to in-frame clones, with some not included. The data show about 320,000 clones, 13% to 15% seen once. The rearrangement links TRBV7-8 to TRBJ1-2, with 8 bases fitting TRBD1. The receptor comes from a man aged 30 to 45 in good health. The sequenced sample was central memory CD4+ T cells from blood. This CDR3 reads CASSERNRGTYGYTF. DNA of the CDR3: TGTGCCAGCAGCGAGAGGAACAGGGGGACATATGGCTACACCTTC. Combining the CDR3 with reference TRBV7-8 and TRBJ1-2 gives the whole variable domain GAGVSQSPRYKVAKRGQDVALRCDPISGHVSLFWYQQALGQGPEFLTYFQNEAQLDKSGLPSDRFFAERPEGSVSTLKIQRTQQEDSAVYLCASSERNRGTYGYTFGSGTRLTVV.